This is a list of T cell receptor beta chains from one sample in a study of CD8+ T cells in alopecia areata. The repertoire was sequenced with immunoSEQ multiplex PCR; TCRdb's copy has only in-frame clones and lacks some. The sample lists 100,000 to 120,000 clones; around 59% were seen once. The sequenced material came from CD8+ T cells sorted from blood. The receptors shown here come from a human donor in good health. CDR3s include the opening cysteine and the closing phenylalanine or tryptophan. D genes are given only for firm matches. Expanded clones are given a class, and other clones once, few, many or no size at all.

-,TRBV13,TRBD2,TRBJ2-3,CASSLWAGGLTTDTQYF,TGTGCCAGCAGCCTTTGGGCGGGGGGGCTGACGACAGATACGCAGTATTTT
-,TRBV29-1,-,TRBJ2-5,CSVAGEETQYF,TGCAGCGTTGCTGGAGAGGAGACCCAGTACTTC
-,TRBV28,-,TRBJ2-1,CASTRTSTYNEQFF,TGTGCCAGCACCCGTACTAGTACCTACAATGAGCAGTTCTTC
-,TRBV2,TRBD1,TRBJ2-7,CASSGVGTAIWDF,TGTGCCAGCAGCGGAGTTGGGACAGCCATTTGGGACTTC
-,TRBV15,-,TRBJ1-6,CATSREGVEDSPLHF,TGTGCCACCAGCAGAGAGGGGGTAGAGGATTCACCCCTCCACTTT
once,TRBV11-2,TRBD2,TRBJ2-5,CASSSGLEETQYF,TGTGCCAGCAGCTCGGGACTAGAGGAGACCCAGTACTTC
-,TRBV25-1,-,TRBJ2-7,CASRQVGAQYF,TGTGCCAGCAGGCAGGTAGGCGCGCAGTACTTC
once,TRBV4-1,-,TRBJ1-1,CASSQHLGLPGTEAFF,TGCGCCAGCAGCCAACATCTAGGGTTACCGGGGACTGAAGCTTTCTTT
-,TRBV29-1,-,TRBJ2-2,CSAYIAMGRAGELFF,TGCAGCGCATACATTGCGATGGGAAGGGCCGGGGAGCTGTTTTTT
-,TRBV5-6,TRBD2,TRBJ2-5,CASRPGLAGTQETQYF,TGTGCCAGCAGGCCCGGACTAGCGGGGACCCAAGAGACCCAGTACTTC
-,TRBV4-2,-,TRBJ1-2,CASSSAKTADLGYTF,TGTGCCAGCAGCTCAGCGAAGACAGCCGACCTCGGCTACACCTTC
-,TRBV7-9,-,TRBJ1-2,CAHNGGGWGYTF,TGTGCTCATAACGGCGGGGGCTGGGGCTACACCTTC
-,TRBV5-1,-,TRBJ2-1,CASKDSYNEQFF,TGCGCCAGCAAGGACAGTTACAATGAGCAGTTCTTC
-,TRBV18,-,TRBJ1-2,CASSPPSETMGYTF,TGTGCCAGCTCACCACCGAGTGAAACCATGGGCTACACCTTC
-,TRBV7-2,-,TRBJ1-6,CATEPLSSYNSPLHF,TGTGCCACCGAACCTCTTAGCTCCTATAATTCACCCCTCCACTTT
once,TRBV5-6,TRBD1,TRBJ1-2,CASSLGTGDYGYTF,TGTGCCAGCAGCTTGGGGACAGGGGATTATGGCTACACCTTC
-,TRBV15,-,TRBJ2-1,CATSRARGASNEQFF,TGTGCCACCAGCAGAGCGAGGGGGGCTTCCAATGAGCAGTTCTTC
-,TRBV5-6,TRBD1,TRBJ2-1,CASSFGTDNNEQFF,TGTGCCAGCAGCTTCGGGACAGATAACAATGAGCAGTTCTTC
-,TRBV6-5,TRBD2,TRBJ2-5,CASSTGLAGGETQYF,TGTGCCAGCAGCACGGGACTAGCGGGGGGGGAGACCCAGTACTTC
-,TRBV7-9,TRBD1,TRBJ1-5,CASSLTGTGGNQPQHF,TGTGCCAGCAGCCTCACCGGGACAGGGGGCAATCAGCCCCAGCATTTT
-,TRBV5-1,-,TRBJ1-2,CASSPRVISNYGYTF,TGCGCCAGCAGCCCGAGGGTTATTTCAAACTATGGCTACACCTTC
-,TRBV7-9,TRBD1,TRBJ1-1,CASSLGDRSTSAEAFF,TGTGCCAGCAGCTTAGGGGACAGGTCTACGTCAGCTGAAGCTTTCTTT
-,TRBV5-4,-,TRBJ1-1,CASSLEGRGQHMNTEAFF,TGTGCCAGCAGCTTGGAGGGTCGTGGTCAGCACATGAACACTGAAGCTTTCTTT
-,TRBV2,-,TRBJ2-7,CASPGAYEQYF,TGTGCCAGCCCTGGGGCCTACGAGCAGTACTTC
medium-sized,TRBV11-2,-,TRBJ2-7,CASSLDRGYEQYF,TGTGCCAGCAGCTTAGACCGGGGCTACGAGCAGTACTTC
few,TRBV29-1,TRBD2,TRBJ2-3,CSGGGLEGPDTQYF,TGCAGCGGAGGGGGACTAGAGGGGCCAGATACGCAGTATTTT
-,TRBV29-1,TRBD1,TRBJ1-2,CSVEVAGTGGKKDYGYTF,TGCAGCGTTGAAGTGGCAGGGACAGGGGGGAAAAAGGACTATGGCTACACCTTC
-,TRBV4-1,TRBD2,TRBJ2-3,CASSQVAGLGRTDTQYF,TGCGCCAGCAGCCAAGTTGCGGGACTAGGGAGGACAGATACGCAGTATTTT
-,TRBV15,TRBD1,TRBJ2-7,CATSGDRATSYEQYF,TGTGCCACCAGCGGGGACAGGGCCACCTCCTACGAGCAGTACTTC
few,TRBV28,TRBD1,TRBJ2-7,CASSPRSLRDREYEQYF,TGTGCCAGCAGCCCAAGGAGCCTCCGGGACAGAGAGTACGAGCAGTACTTC
-,TRBV4-2,-,TRBJ2-2,CASSQDSSLNTGELFF,TGTGCCAGCAGCCAAGATTCCTCTCTGAACACCGGGGAGCTGTTTTTT
-,TRBV6-6,-,TRBJ1-2,CASMMDYGYTF,TGTGCCAGCATGATGGACTATGGCTACACCTTC
-,TRBV30,-,TRBJ1-5,CAWSRGSNQPQHF,TGTGCCTGGAGTCGGGGGAGCAATCAGCCCCAGCATTTT
-,TRBV11-2,TRBD1,TRBJ2-7,CASRNGYGTEEWEQYF,TGTGCCAGCAGAAATGGATACGGGACAGAGGAATGGGAGCAGTACTTC
many,TRBV6-5,-,TRBJ2-1,CASKFGGFNEQFF,TGTGCCAGCAAGTTTGGAGGGTTCAATGAGCAGTTCTTC
-,TRBV28,TRBD2,TRBJ2-2,CASSLSGGELFF,TGTGCCAGCAGCCTTAGCGGGGGGGAGCTGTTTTTT
-,TRBV30,-,TRBJ1-5,CAWSVRGNQPQHF,TGTGCCTGGAGTGTACGGGGGAATCAGCCCCAGCATTTT
-,TRBV5-6,-,TRBJ2-7,CASSLFLAEQYF,TGTGCCAGCAGCTTGTTTCTAGCGGAGCAGTACTTC
-,TRBV5-6,TRBD1,TRBJ1-6,CASSLVQGVDSPLHF,TGTGCCAGCAGCTTGGTCCAGGGGGTGGATTCACCCCTCCACTTT
-,TRBV5-1,-,TRBJ1-5,CASSSGYSNQPQHF,TGCGCCAGCAGCTCTGGATATAGCAATCAGCCCCAGCATTTT
-,TRBV29-1,TRBD2,TRBJ2-3,CSAPDVASGSRTDTQYF,TGCAGCGCTCCAGACGTGGCTAGCGGGTCCCGCACAGATACGCAGTATTTT
few,TRBV7-9,-,TRBJ2-3,CASSLALADTQYF,TGTGCCAGCAGCTTAGCGTTGGCAGATACGCAGTATTTT
-,TRBV30,-,TRBJ2-7,CAWSPLGVNYEQYF,TGTGCCTGGTCTCCATTGGGTGTTAACTACGAGCAGTACTTC